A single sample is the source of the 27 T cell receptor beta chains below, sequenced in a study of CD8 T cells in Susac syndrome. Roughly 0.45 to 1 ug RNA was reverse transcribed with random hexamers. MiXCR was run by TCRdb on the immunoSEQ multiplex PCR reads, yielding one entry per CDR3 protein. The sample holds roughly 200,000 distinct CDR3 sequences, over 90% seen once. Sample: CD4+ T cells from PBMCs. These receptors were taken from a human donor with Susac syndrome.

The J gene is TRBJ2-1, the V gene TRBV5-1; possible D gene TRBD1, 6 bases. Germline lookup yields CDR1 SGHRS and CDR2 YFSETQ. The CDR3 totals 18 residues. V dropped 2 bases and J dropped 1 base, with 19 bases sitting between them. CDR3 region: CASSFPSDTGNSYNEQFF. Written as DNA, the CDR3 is TGCGCCAGCAGCTTCCCATCTGACACAGGGAATTCCTACAATGAGCAGTTCTTC.

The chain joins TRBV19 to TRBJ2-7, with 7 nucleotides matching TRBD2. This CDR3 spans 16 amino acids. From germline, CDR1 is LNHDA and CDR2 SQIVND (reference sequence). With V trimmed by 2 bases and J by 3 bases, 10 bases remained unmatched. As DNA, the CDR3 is TGTGCCAGTAGTATATTGGGGGGGGAGAGATACTACGAGCAGTACTTC. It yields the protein CASSILGGERYYEQYF.

CDR3 sequence reads: CASSIDAQGEAFF. DNA of the CDR3: TGTGCCAGTAGTATAGATGCCCAGGGCGAAGCTTTCTTT. V is TRBV19 and J is TRBJ1-1; tentative D call: TRBD1 (5 bases). Deletions cut 0 bases from V and 8 bases from J, with 10 bases between. This CDR3 contains 13 residues. CDR1 and CDR2 (germline): LNHDA, SQIVND (reference sequence). Full variable domain (missing parts from reference TRBV19 and TRBJ1-1): DGGITQSPKYLFRKEGQNVTLSCEQNLNHDAMYWYRQDPGQGLRLIYYSQIVNDFQKGDIAEGYSVSREKKESFPLTVTSAQKNPTAFYLCASSIDAQGEAFFGQGTRLTVV.

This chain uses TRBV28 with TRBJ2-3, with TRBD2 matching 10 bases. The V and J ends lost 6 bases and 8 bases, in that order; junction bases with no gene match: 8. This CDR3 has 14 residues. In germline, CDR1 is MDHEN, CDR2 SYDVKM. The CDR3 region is CASSTSGVDATQYF. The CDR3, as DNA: TGTGCCAGCAGCACTAGCGGGGTTGATGCTACGCAGTATTTT.

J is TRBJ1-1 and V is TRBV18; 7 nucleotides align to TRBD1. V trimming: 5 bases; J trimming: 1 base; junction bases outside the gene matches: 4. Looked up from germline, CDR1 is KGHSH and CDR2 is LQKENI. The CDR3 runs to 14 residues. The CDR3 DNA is TGTGCCAGCTCAGCAGGACAGGAGAACACTGAAGCTTTCTTT. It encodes CASSAGQENTEAFF.

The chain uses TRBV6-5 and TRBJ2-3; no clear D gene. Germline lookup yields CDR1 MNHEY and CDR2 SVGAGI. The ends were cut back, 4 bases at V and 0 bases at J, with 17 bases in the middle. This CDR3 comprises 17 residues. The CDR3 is CASSSPVGSTSTDTQYF. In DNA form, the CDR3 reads TGTGCCAGCAGTTCCCCCGTGGGTAGCACCAGCACAGATACGCAGTATTTT.

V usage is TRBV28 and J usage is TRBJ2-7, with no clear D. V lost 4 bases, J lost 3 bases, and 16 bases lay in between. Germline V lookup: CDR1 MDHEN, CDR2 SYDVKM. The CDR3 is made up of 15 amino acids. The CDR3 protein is CASSSPPRSFYEQYF. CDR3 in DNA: TGTGCCAGCAGTTCTCCTCCGAGATCGTTCTACGAGCAGTACTTC.

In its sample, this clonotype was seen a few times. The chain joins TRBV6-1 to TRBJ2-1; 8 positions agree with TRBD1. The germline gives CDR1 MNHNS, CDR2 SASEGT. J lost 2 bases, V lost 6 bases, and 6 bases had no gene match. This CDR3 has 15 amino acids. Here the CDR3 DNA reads TGTGCCAGCAGGGAGGACAGGGAAACCTACAATGAGCAGTTCTTC. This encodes CASREDRETYNEQFF.

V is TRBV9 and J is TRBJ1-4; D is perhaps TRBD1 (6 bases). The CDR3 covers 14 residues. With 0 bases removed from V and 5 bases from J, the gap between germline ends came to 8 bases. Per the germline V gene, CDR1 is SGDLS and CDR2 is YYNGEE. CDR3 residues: CASSVVDSNEKLFF. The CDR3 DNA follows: TGTGCCAGCAGCGTAGTGGACAGCAATGAAAAACTGTTTTTT.

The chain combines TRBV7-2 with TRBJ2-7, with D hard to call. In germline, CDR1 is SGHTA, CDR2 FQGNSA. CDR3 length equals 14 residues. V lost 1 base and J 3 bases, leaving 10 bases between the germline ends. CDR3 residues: CASSLGIPSYEQYF. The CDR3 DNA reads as TGTGCCAGCAGCTTAGGGATTCCCAGCTACGAGCAGTACTTC.

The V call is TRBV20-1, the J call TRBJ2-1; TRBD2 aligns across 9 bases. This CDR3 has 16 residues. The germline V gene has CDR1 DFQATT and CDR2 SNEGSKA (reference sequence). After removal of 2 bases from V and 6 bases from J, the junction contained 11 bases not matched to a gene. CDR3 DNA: TGCAGTGCTAGATTCGTTAGCGGGGGAGGCGGCAATGAGCAGTTCTTC. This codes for CSARFVSGGGGNEQFF.

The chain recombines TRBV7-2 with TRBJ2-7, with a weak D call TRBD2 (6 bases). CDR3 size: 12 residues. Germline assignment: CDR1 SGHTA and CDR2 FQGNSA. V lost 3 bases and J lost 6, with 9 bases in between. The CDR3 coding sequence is TGTGCCAGCAGCTTGGGCGGGACCGAGCAGTACTTC. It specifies CASSLGGTEQYF.

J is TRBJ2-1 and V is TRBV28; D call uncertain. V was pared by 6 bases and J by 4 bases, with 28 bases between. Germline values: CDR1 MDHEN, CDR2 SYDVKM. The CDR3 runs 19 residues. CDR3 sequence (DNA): TGTGCCAGCAGCTCCTCGGAACAGACCTCCCTCACTAAATACAATGAGCAGTTCTTC. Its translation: CASSSSEQTSLTKYNEQFF.

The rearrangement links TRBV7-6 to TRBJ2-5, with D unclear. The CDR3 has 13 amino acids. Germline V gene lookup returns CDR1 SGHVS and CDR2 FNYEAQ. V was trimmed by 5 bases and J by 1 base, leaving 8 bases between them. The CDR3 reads CASSPQPQETQYF. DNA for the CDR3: TGTGCCAGCAGCCCACAACCCCAAGAGACCCAGTACTTC.

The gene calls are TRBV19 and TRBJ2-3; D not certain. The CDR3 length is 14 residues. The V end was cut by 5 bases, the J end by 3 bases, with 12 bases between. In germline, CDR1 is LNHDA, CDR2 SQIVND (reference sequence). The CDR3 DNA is TGTGCCAGTAGTCCGGCAGTTGATACAGATACGCAGTATTTT. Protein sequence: CASSPAVDTDTQYF.

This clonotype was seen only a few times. CDR3 DNA: TGTGCCAGCACCCGGGGAGAGACCCAGTACTTC. Protein product: CASTRGETQYF. V is TRBV6-5 and J is TRBJ2-5; weak D call: TRBD2 (5 bases). The CDR3 spans 11 residues. The germline V and J ends were trimmed by 7 bases and 4 bases, with 7 bases remaining between them. Germline CDR1 MNHEY, CDR2 SVGAGI.

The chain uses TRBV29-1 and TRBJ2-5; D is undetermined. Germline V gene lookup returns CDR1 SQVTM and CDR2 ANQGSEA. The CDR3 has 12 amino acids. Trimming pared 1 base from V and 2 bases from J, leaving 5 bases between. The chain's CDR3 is CSVEASQETQYF. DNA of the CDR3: TGCAGCGTTGAAGCCTCTCAAGAGACCCAGTACTTC. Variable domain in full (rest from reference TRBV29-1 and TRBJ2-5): SAVISQKPSRDICQRGTSLTIQCQVDSQVTMMFWYRQQPGQSLTLIATANQGSEATYESGFVIDKFPISRPNLTFSTLTVSNMSPEDSSIYLCSVEASQETQYFGPGTRLLVL.

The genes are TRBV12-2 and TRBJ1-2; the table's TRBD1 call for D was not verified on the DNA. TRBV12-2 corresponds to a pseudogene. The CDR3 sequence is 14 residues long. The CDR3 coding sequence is TGTGCAAGTCTCCTAACACAGGGAATCTATGGCTACACCTTC. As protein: CASLLTQGIYGYTF.

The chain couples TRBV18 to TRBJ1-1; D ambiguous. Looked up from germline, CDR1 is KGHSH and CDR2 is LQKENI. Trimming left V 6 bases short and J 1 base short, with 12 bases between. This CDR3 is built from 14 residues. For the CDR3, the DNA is TGTGCCAGCTCCCAACAAGGTGGGAACACTGAAGCTTTCTTT. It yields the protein CASSQQGGNTEAFF. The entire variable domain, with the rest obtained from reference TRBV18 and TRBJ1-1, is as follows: NAGVMQNPRHLVRRRGQEARLRCSPMKGHSHVYWYRQLPEEGLKFMVYLQKENIIDESGMPKERFSAEFPKEGPSILRIQQVVRGDSAAYFCASSQQGGNTEAFFGQGTRLTVV.

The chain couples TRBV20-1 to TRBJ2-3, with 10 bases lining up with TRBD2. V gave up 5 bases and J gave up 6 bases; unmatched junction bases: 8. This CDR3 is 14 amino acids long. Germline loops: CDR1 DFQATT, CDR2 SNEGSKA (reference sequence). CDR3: CSAPFLAGADTQYF. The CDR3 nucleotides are TGCAGTGCTCCCTTTCTAGCGGGAGCCGATACGCAGTATTTT.

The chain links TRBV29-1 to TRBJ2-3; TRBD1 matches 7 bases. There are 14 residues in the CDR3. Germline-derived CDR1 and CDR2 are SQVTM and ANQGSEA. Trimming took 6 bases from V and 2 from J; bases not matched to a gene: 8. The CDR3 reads CSVTAGTATDTQYF. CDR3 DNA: TGCAGCGTAACGGCCGGGACAGCCACAGATACGCAGTATTTT.

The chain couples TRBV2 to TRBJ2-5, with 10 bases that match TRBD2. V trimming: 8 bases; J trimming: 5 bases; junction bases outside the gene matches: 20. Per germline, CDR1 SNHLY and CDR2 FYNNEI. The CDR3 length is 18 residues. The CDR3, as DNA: TGTGCCAGCGGGGCTTGGAGCGGGAGGGCCAGGATGGGTGAGACCCAGTACTTC. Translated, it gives CASGAWSGRARMGETQYF.

The CDR3 DNA sequence: TGTGCCAGCAGTGTGCATCCACAAGAGACCCAGTACTTC. Protein: CASSVHPQETQYF. This sequence joins TRBV7-9 and TRBJ2-5; no definite D call. The germline V and J ends were trimmed by 6 bases and 2 bases, with 10 bases remaining between them. This CDR3 has 13 residues. Germline CDR1 and CDR2: SEHNR and FQNEAQ (reference sequence).

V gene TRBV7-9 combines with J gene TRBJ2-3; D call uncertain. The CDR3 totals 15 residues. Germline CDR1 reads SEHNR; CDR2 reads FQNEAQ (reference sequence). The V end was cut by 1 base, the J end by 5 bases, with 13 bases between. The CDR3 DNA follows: TGTGCCAGCAGCTTAGGTTTGGGGTACGGAGATACGCAGTATTTT. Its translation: CASSLGLGYGDTQYF.

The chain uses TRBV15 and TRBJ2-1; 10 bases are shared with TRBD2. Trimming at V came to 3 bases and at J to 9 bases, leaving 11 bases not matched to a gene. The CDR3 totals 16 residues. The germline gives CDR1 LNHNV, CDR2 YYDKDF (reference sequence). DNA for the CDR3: TGTGCCACCAGCAGGGGCTCTAGCGGGAGTTCCGGTGAGCAGTTCTTC. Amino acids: CATSRGSSGSSGEQFF. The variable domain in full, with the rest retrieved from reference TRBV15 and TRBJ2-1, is DAMVIQNPRYQVTQFGKPVTLSCSQTLNHNVMYWYQQKSSQAPKLLFHYYDKDFNNEADTPDNFQSRRPNTSFCFLDIRSPGLGDTAMYLCATSRGSSGSSGEQFFGPGTRLTVL.

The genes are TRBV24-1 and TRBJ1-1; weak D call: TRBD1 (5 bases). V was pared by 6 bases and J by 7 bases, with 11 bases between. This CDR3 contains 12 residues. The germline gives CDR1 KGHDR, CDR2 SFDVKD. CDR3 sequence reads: CATSSTGFEAFF. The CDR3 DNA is TGTGCCACCAGTAGCACAGGTTTTGAAGCTTTCTTT.

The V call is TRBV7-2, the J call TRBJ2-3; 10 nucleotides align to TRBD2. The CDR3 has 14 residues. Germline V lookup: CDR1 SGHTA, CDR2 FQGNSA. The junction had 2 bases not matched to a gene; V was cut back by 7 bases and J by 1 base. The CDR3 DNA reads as TGTGCCAGCAACCTAGCGGGGGGCACAGATACGCAGTATTTT. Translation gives CASNLAGGTDTQYF.